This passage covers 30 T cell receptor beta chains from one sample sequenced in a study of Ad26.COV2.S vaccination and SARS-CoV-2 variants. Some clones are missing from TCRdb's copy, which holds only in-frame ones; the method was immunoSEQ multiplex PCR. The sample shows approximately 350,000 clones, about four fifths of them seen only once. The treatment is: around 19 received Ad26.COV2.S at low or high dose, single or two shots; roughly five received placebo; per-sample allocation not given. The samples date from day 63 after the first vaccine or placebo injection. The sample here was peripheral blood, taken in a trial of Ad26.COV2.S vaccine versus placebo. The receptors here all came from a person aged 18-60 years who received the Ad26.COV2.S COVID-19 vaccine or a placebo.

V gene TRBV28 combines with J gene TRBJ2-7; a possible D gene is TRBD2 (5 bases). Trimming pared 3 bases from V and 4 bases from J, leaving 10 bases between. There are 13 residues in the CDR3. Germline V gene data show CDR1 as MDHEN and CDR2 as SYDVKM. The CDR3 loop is CASSLWERYEQYF. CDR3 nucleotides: TGTGCCAGCAGTTTGTGGGAGAGGTACGAGCAGTACTTC.

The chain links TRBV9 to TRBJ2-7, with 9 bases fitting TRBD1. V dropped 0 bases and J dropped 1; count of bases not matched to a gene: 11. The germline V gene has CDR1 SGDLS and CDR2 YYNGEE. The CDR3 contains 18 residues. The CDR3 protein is CASSVAPSGTGPSYEQYF. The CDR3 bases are TGTGCCAGCAGCGTAGCCCCCTCCGGGACAGGGCCGTCCTACGAGCAGTACTTC.

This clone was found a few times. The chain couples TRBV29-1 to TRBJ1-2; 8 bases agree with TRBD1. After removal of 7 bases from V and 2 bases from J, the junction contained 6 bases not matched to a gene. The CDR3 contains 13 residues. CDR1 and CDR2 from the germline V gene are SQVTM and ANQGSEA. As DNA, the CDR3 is TGCAGCGGTTGGACAGGGTGGAACTATGGCTACACCTTC. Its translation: CSGWTGWNYGYTF. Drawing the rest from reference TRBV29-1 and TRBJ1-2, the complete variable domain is SAVISQKPSRDICQRGTSLTIQCQVDSQVTMMFWYRQQPGQSLTLIATANQGSEATYESGFVIDKFPISRPNLTFSTLTVSNMSPEDSSIYLCSGWTGWNYGYTFGSGTRLTVV.

The CDR3 sequence is CASSRTGGGGYTF. The CDR3 DNA sequence: TGTGCCAGCAGCCGAACGGGGGGAGGAGGCTACACCTTC. V and J are TRBV5-4 and TRBJ1-2; possible D gene TRBD1, 5 bases. The CDR3 extends over 13 amino acids. Germline CDR1 SGHNT, CDR2 YYREEE (reference sequence). The V gene lost 4 bases and the J gene lost 8 bases, with 15 bases spanning the gap. Using reference TRBV5-4 and TRBJ1-2 for the parts outside the CDR3, the full variable domain is ETGVTQSPTHLIKTRGQQVTLRCSSQSGHNTVSWYQQALGQGPQFIFQYYREEENGRGNFPPRFSGLQFPNYSSELNVNALELDDSALYLCASSRTGGGGYTFGSGTRLTVV.

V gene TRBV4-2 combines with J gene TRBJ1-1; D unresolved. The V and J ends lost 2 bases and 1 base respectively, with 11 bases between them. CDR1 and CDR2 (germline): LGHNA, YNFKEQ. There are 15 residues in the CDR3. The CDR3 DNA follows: TGTGCCAGCAGCCAACATGTCAGAGAGAACACTGAAGCTTTCTTT. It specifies CASSQHVRENTEAFF.

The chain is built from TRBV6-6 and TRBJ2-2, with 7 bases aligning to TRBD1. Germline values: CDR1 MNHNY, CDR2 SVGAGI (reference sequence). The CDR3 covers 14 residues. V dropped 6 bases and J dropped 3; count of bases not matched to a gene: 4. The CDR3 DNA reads TGTGCCAGCAGGCCTCAGGGGGACACCGGGGAGCTGTTTTTT. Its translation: CASRPQGDTGELFF.

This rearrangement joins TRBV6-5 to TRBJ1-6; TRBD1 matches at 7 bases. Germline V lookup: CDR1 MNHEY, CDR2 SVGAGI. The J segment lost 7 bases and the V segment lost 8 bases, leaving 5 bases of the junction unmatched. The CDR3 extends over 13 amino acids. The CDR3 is CASGGQNNSPLHF. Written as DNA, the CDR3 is TGTGCCAGCGGGGGACAGAACAATTCACCCCTCCACTTT.

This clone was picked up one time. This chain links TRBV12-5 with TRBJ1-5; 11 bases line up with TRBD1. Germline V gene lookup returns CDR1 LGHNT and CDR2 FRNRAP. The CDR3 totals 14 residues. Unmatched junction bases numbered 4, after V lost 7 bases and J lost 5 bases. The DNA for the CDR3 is TGTGCTAGTGAACGGACAGGGGGCTATCAGCCCCAGCATTTT. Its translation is CASERTGGYQPQHF.

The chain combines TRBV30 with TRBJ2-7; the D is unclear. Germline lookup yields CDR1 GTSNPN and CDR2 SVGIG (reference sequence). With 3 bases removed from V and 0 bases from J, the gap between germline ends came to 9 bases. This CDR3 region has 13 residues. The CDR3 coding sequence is TGTGCCTGGAGGCCCCTCAACTCCTACGAGCAGTACTTC. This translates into CAWRPLNSYEQYF. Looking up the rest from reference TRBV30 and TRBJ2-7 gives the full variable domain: SQTIHQWPATLVQPVGSPLSLECTVEGTSNPNLYWYRQAAGRGLQLLFYSVGIGQISSEVPQNLSASRPQDRQFILSSKKLLLSDSGFYLCAWRPLNSYEQYFGPGTRLTVT.

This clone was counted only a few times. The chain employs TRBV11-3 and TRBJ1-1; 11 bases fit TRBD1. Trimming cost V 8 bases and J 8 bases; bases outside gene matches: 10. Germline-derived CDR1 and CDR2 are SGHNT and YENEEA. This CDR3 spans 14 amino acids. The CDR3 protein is CASAHRDRGIEAFF. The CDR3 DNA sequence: TGTGCCAGCGCTCACCGGGACAGGGGGATAGAAGCTTTCTTT.

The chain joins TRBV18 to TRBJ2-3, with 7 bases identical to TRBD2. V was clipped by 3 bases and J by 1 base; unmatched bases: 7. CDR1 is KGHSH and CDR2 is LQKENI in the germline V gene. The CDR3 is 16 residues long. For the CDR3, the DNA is TGTGCCAGCTCACCGAGGGAGGGCCGAGGCACAGATACGCAGTATTTT. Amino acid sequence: CASSPREGRGTDTQYF.

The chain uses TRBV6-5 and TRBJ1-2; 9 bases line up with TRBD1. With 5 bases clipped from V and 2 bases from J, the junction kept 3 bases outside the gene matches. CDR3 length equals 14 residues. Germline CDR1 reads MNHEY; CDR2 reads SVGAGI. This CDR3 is CASSHRGLNYGYTF. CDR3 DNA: TGTGCCAGCAGTCACAGGGGGCTGAACTATGGCTACACCTTC.

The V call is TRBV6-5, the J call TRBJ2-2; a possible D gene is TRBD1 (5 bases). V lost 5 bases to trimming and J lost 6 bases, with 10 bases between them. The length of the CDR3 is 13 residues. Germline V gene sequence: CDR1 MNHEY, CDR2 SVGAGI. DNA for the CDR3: TGTGCCAGCAGTACGCAGGGTGCCGGGGAGCTGTTTTTT. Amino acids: CASSTQGAGELFF.

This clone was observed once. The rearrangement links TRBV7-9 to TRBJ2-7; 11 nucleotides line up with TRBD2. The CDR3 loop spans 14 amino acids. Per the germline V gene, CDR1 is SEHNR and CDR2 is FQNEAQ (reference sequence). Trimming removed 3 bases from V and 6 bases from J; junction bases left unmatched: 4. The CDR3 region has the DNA TGTGCCAGCAGCTTGACTAGCGGGGCCCTCGAGCAGTACTTC. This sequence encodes CASSLTSGALEQYF.

For the CDR3, the DNA is TGTGCCGGGACCTTGAGCGGGGTGCCCACAGATACGCAGTATTTT. The encoded protein is CAGTLSGVPTDTQYF. V is TRBV2 and J is TRBJ2-3; 7 bases match TRBD2. The V gene end was trimmed by 11 bases and the J gene end by 2 bases; junction bases not matched to a gene: 13. The CDR3 is made up of 15 amino acids. Germline V gene sequence: CDR1 SNHLY, CDR2 FYNNEI.

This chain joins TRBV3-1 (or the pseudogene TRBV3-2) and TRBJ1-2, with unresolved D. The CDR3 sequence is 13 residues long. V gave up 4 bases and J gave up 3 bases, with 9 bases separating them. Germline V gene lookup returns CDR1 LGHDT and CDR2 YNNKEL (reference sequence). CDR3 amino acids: CASSPTPHYGYTF. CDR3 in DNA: TGTGCCAGCAGCCCAACTCCTCACTATGGCTACACCTTC.

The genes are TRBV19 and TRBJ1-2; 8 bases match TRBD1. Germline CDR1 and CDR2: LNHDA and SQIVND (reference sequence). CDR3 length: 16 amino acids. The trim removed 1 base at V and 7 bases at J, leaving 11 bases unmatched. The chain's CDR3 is CASSIVGTGQFLGYTF. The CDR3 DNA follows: TGTGCCAGTAGTATAGTTGGGACAGGCCAATTCCTTGGCTACACCTTC.

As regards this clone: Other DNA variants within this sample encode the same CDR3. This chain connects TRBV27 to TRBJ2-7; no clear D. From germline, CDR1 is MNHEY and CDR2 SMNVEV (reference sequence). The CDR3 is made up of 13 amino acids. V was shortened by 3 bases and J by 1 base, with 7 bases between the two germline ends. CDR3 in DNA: TGTGCCAGCAGTTTGGGCAGGTCCTACGAGCAGTACTTC. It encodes CASSLGRSYEQYF.

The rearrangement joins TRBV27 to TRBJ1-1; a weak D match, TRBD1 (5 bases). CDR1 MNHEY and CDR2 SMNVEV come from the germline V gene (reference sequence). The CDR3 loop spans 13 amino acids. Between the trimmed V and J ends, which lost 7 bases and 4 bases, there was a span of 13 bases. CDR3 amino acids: CASKAAGGTEAFF. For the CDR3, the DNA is TGTGCCAGCAAGGCGGCGGGGGGCACTGAAGCTTTCTTT.

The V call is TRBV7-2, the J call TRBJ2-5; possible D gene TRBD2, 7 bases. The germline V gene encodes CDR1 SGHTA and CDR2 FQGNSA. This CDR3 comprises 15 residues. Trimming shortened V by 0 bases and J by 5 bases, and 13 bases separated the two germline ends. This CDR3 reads CASSLAGGPLETQYF. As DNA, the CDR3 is TGTGCCAGCAGCTTAGCGGGGGGGCCTTTGGAGACCCAGTACTTC.

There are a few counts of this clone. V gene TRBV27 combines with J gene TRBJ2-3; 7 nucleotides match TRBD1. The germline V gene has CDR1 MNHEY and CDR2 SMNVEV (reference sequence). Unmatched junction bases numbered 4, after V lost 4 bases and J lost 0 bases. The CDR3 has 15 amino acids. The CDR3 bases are TGTGCCAGCAGTTCCCCGGGACAGAGCACAGATACGCAGTATTTT. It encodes CASSSPGQSTDTQYF.

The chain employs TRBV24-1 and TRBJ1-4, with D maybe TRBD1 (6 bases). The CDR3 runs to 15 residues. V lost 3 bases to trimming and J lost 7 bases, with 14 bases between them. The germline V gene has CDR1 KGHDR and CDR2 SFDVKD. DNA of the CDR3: TGTGCCACCAGTGATACAGGGCGTTTGGGTGAAAAACTGTTTTTT. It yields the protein CATSDTGRLGEKLFF.

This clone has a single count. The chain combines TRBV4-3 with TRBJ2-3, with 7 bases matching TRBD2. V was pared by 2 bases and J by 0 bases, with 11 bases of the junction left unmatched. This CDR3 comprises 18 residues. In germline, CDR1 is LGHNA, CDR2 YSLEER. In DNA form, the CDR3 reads TGCGCCAGCAGCCAATTAAGGGAGGGCGGAGTCAGCACAGATACGCAGTATTTT. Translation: CASSQLREGGVSTDTQYF.

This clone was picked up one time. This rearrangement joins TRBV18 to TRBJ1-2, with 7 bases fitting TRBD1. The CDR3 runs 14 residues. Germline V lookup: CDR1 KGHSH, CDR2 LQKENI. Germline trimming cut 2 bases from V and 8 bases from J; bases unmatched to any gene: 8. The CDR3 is CASSPWGGTAGYTF. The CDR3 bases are TGTGCCAGCTCACCATGGGGCGGGACAGCGGGCTACACCTTC.

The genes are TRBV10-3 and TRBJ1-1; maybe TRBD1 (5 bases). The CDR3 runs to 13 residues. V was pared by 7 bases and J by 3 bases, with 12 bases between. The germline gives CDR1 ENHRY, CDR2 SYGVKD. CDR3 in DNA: TGTGCCATCAACCGCGGGGGGGACACTGAAGCTTTCTTT. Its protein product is CAINRGGDTEAFF.

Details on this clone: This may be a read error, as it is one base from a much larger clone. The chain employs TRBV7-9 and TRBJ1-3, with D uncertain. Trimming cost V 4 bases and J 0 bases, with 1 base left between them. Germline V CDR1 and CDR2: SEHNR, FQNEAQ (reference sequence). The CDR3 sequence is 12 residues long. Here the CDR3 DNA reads TGTGCCAGCAGCTACTCTGGAAACACCATATATTTT. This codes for CASSYSGNTIYF.

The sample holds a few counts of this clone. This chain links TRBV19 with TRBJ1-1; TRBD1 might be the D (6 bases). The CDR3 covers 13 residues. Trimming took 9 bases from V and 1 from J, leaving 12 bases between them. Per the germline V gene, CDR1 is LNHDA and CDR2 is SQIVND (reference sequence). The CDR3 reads CASSRGWNTEAFF. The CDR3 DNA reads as TGTGCCAGCTCCAGGGGTTGGAACACTGAAGCTTTCTTT. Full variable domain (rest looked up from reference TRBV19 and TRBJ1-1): DGGITQSPKYLFRKEGQNVTLSCEQNLNHDAMYWYRQDPGQGLRLIYYSQIVNDFQKGDIAEGYSVSREKKESFPLTVTSAQKNPTAFYLCASSRGWNTEAFFGQGTRLTVV.

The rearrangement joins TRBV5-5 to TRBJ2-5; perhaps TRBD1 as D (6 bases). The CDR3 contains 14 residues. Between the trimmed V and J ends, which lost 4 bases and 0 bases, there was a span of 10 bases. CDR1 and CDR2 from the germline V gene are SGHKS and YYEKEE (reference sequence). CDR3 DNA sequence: TGTGCCAGCAGCAACACAGGGTACCAAGAGACCCAGTACTTC. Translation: CASSNTGYQETQYF.

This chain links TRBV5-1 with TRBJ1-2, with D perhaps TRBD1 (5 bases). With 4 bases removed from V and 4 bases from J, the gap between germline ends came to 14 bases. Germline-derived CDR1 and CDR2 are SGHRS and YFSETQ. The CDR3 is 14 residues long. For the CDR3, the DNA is TGCGCCAGCAGCCTAGAAAGGGGCTCCTATGGCTACACCTTC. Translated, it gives CASSLERGSYGYTF.

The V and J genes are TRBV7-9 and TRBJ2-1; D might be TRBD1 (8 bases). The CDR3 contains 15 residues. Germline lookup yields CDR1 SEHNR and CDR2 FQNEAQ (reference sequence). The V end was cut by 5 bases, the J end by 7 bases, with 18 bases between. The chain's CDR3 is CASSPGPQGGNEQFF. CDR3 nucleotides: TGTGCCAGCAGCCCGGGGCCACAGGGGGGGAATGAGCAGTTCTTC.